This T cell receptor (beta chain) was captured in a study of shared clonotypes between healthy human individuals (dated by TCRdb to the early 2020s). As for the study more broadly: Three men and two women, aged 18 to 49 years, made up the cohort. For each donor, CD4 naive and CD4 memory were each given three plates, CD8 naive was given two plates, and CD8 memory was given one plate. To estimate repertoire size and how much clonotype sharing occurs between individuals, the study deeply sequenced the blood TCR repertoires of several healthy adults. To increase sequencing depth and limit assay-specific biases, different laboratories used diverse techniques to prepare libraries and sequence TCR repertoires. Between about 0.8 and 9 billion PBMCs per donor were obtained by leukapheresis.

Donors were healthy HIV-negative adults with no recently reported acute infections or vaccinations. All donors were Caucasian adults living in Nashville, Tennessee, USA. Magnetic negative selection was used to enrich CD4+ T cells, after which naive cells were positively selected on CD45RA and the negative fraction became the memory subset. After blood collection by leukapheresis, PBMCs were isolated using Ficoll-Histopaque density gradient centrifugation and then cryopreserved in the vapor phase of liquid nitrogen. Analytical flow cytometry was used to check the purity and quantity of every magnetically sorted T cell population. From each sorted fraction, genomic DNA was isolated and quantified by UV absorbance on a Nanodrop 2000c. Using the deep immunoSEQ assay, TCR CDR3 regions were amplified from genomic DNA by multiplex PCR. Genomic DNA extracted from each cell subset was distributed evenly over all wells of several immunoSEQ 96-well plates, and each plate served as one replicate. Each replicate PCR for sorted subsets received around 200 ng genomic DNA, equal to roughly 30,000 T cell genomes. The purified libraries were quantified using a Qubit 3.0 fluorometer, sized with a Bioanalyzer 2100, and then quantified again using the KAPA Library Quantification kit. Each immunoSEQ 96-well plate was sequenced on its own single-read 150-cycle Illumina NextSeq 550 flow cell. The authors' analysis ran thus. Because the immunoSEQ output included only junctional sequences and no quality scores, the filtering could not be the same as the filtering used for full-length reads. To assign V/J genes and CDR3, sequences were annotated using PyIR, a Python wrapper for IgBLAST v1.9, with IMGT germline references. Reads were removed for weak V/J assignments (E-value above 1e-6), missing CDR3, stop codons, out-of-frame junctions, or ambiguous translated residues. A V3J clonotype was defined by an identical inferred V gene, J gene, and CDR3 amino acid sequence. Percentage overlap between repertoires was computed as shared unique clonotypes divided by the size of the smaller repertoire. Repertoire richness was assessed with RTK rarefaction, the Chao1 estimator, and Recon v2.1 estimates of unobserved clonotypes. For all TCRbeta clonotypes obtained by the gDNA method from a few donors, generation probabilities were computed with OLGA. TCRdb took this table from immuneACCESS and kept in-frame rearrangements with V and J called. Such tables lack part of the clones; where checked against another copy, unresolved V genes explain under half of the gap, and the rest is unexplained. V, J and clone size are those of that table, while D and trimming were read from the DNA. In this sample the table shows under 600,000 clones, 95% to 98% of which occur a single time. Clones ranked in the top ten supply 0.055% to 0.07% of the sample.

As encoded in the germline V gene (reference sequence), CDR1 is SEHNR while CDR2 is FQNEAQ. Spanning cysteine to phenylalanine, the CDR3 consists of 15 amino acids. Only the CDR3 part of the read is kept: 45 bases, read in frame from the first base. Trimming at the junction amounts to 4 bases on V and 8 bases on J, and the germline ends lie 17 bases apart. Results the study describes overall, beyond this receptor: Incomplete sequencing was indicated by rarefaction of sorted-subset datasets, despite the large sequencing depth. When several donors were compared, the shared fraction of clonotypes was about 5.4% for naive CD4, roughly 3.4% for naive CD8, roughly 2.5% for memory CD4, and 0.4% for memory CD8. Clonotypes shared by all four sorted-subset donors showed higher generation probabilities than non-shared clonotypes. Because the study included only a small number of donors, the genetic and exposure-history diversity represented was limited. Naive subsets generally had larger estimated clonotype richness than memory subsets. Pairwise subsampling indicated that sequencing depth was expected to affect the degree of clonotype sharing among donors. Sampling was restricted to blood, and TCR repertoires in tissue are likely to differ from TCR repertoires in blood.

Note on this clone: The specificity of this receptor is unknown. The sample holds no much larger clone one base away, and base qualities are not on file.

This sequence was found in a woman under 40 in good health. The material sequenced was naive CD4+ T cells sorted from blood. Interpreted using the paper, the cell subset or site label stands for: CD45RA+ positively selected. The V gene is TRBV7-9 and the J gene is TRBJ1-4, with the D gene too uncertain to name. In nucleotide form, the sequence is TGTGCCAGCAGCTCCAGCTTAGGGAGTAGAGAAAAACTGTTTTTT. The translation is CASSSSLGSREKLFF.